This T cell receptor (beta chain) was sequenced for a study of T-cell memory formation after mild COVID-19. TCRdb reanalysed the 5' RACE reads using MiXCR and keeps one entry per CDR3 protein. This table holds 500,000 to 600,000 distinct CDR3 sequences, under 20% found once. In this sample, this clonotype turned up many times. The CDR3 totals 14 residues. V dropped 7 bases and J dropped 1; count of bases not matched to a gene: 3. Germline V gene sequence: CDR1 LGHNT, CDR2 FRNRAP. The chain uses TRBV12-5 and TRBJ1-1; TRBD1 matches 10 bases. This TCR came from an adult woman who had mild COVID-19 (a few samples of this study predate the infection). Cell type and time point are not known. The sequencing input was PBMCs or a T cell subset sorted from them (not recorded which). CDR3: CASAGDRGNTEAFF. CDR3 in DNA: TGTGCTAGTGCCGGGGACAGGGGGAACACTGAAGCTTTCTTT.